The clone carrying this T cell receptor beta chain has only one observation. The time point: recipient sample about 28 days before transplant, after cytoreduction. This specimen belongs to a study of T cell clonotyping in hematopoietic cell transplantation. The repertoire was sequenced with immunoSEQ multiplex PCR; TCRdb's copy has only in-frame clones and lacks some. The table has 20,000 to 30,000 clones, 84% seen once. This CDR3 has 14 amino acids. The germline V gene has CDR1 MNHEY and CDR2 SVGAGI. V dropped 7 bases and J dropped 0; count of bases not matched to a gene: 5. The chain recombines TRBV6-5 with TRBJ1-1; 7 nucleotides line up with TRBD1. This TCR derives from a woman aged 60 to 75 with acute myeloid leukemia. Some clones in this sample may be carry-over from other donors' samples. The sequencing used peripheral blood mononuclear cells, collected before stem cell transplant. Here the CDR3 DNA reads TGTGCCAGCACCCTGACAGGGATGAACACTGAAGCTTTCTTT. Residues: CASTLTGMNTEAFF.